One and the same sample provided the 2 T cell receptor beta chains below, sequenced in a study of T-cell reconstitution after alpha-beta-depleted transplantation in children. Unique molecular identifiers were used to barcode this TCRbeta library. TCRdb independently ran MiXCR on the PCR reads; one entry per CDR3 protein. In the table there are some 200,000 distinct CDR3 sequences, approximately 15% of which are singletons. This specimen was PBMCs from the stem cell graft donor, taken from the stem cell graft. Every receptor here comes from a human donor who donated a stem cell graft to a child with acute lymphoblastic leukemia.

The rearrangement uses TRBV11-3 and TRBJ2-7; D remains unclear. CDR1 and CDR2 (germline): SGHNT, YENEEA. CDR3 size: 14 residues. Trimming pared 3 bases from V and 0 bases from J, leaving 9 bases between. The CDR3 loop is CASSFSQYSYEQYF. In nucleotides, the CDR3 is TGTGCCAGCAGCTTTTCTCAGTACTCCTACGAGCAGTACTTC.

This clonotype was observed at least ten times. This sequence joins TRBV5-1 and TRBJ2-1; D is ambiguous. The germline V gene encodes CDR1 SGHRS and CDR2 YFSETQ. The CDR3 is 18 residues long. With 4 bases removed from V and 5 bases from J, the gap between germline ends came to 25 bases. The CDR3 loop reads CASSLRVQTLFGDNEQFF. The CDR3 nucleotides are TGCGCCAGCAGCCTTCGAGTACAAACCCTCTTTGGCGACAATGAGCAGTTCTTC.